This entry features one TCR beta chain sequence. The antigen is not known. In the same sample, other DNA sequences code for this CDR3. The data are from a study of shared clonotypes between healthy human individuals. Whole-study results and caveats: Against clonotypes common to all four donors, non-shared ones had lower generation probabilities. A generally larger estimated richness was seen in naive subsets than in memory subsets.

Positively selected for CCR7, the CD45RO-negative cells used as naive CD8 cells excluded terminally differentiated effector memory CD45RA+ cells. None of the donors, who were healthy HIV-negative adults, had recently had acute infections or vaccinations. Profiling relied on immunoSEQ multiplex PCR, and the TCRdb table lists in-frame clones only, not all of them. The sample yields around 2,000,000 clones, about 95% seen once. What was sequenced was naive CD8+ T cells sorted from blood. The receptor was derived from a man aged 18 to 30 in good health.

The DNA of the CDR3 is TGCGCCAGCAGCTTCCCGGGACAGGGAGTATACGAGCAGTACTTC. Residues: CASSFPGQGVYEQYF. The chain links TRBV5-1 to TRBJ2-7; 9 bases line up with TRBD1. The length of the CDR3 is 15 residues. Germline assignment: CDR1 SGHRS and CDR2 YFSETQ. With V trimmed by 2 bases and J by 4 bases, 7 bases remained unmatched.